One and the same sample provided the 17 T cell receptor beta chains below, sequenced in a study of molecular identifiers for immune sequencing clone quantification. TCRdb recomputed calls from the PCR reads with MiXCR, one row per CDR3 protein. The sample lists nearly 650,000 distinct CDR3 sequences; roughly 23% were seen once. Sequencing was carried out using naive CD8+ T cells from blood, with Jurkat cell RNA spiked in. Subset of the sample: FACS-sorted CD8+CD4-CCR7+CD45RA+ naive T cells. The receptor set was obtained from a human donor in good health. Some libraries in this study had Jurkat cell RNA spiked in.

The chain recombines TRBV20-1 with TRBJ2-5, with TRBD1 identical over 8 bases. The trim removed 0 bases at V and 9 bases at J, leaving 15 bases unmatched. This CDR3 spans 16 amino acids. From germline, CDR1 is DFQATT and CDR2 SNEGSKA (reference sequence). CDR3: CSARDPWTGPEGAQYF. CDR3 nucleotides: TGCAGTGCTAGAGACCCTTGGACAGGGCCGGAGGGGGCCCAGTACTTC.

Comment on this clonotype: This may stem from a read error, because a much larger clone lies one nucleotide away. V gene TRBV7-9 combines with J gene TRBJ2-7; the match to TRBD1 covers 11 bases. This CDR3 is built from 15 residues. Trimming took 6 bases from V and 9 from J; bases not matched to a gene: 13. Germline V gives CDR1 SEHNR, CDR2 FQNEAQ (reference sequence). The chain's CDR3 is CASRPSRDRGNAQYF. CDR3 bases: TGTGCCAGCAGGCCAAGCCGGGACAGGGGGAACGCGCAGTACTTC.

This clonotype was detected only a few times. This chain joins TRBV19 and TRBJ2-3, with a weak D call TRBD2 (5 bases). Trimming stripped 7 bases from V and 6 bases from J, with 17 bases between. Per the germline V gene, CDR1 is LNHDA and CDR2 is SQIVND (reference sequence). The CDR3 has 14 amino acids. Here the CDR3 DNA reads TGTGCCAGTACCCGGACGGGATTTAAGGATACGCAGTATTTT. Translated: CASTRTGFKDTQYF. The entire variable domain, with the rest obtained from reference TRBV19 and TRBJ2-3, is as follows: DGGITQSPKYLFRKEGQNVTLSCEQNLNHDAMYWYRQDPGQGLRLIYYSQIVNDFQKGDIAEGYSVSREKKESFPLTVTSAQKNPTAFYLCASTRTGFKDTQYFGPGTRLTVL.

This clonotype has a count of ten or more. For the CDR3, the DNA is TGTGCCAGCAGTTACGTTACAGGGTACACTGAAGCTTTCTTT. The encoded protein is CASSYVTGYTEAFF. The chain is built from TRBV6-5 and TRBJ1-1, with a tentative D call TRBD1 (6 bases). The CDR3 consists of 14 residues. Germline assignment: CDR1 MNHEY and CDR2 SVGAGI. The V and J ends lost 2 bases and 3 bases respectively, with 10 bases between them.

Remarks on this clonotype: A single base separates this from a much larger clone, so it may be a read error. CDR3 DNA: TGTGCCAGCAGTTACATGGCGGACGGCGAAGCTCTCTTT. Protein sequence: CASSYMADGEALF. The chain has TRBV27 and TRBJ1-1; D gene ambiguous. The CDR3 is 13 residues long. Germline assignment: CDR1 MNHEY and CDR2 SMNVEV (reference sequence).

This clonotype was seen a single time. A read error may be the cause here, since a much bigger clone is one base away. This chain connects TRBV5-3 to TRBJ2-1; the D gene is possibly TRBD1 (5 bases). TRBV5-3 carries the ORF label, with uncertain function. V was pared by 8 bases and J by 5 bases, with 14 bases between. There are 13 residues in the CDR3. CDR3 amino acids: CASSAMTDNEQFF. CDR3 nucleotide sequence: TGTGCCAGCAGCGCGATGACAGACAATGAGCAGTTCTTC.

J is TRBJ2-3 and V is TRBV9; D unclear. Germline loops: CDR1 SGDLS, CDR2 YYNGEE. Between the trimmed V and J ends, which lost 4 bases and 3 bases, there was a span of 18 bases. The CDR3 is 16 amino acids. CDR3 sequence: CASSPNPVKITDTQYF. CDR3 bases: TGTGCCAGCAGCCCCAACCCGGTGAAGATAACAGATACGCAGTATTTT.

This clonotype was detected many times. The V call is TRBV28, the J call TRBJ2-7; 8 nucleotides match TRBD2. CDR1 and CDR2 (germline): MDHEN, SYDVKM. V shed 5 bases, J shed 3 bases, and the junction held 9 bases outside the gene matches. There are 15 residues in the CDR3. CDR3 in DNA: TGTGCCAGCAGTCCAAGGACTAGCCCTTTCTACGAGCAGTACTTC. Translated, it gives CASSPRTSPFYEQYF. Looking up the rest from reference TRBV28 and TRBJ2-7 gives the full variable domain: DVKVTQSSRYLVKRTGEKVFLECVQDMDHENMFWYRQDPGLGLRLIYFSYDVKMKEKGDIPEGYSVSREKKERFSLILESASTNQTSMYLCASSPRTSPFYEQYFGPGTRLTVT.

This clonotype appeared many times. V gene TRBV12-3 or TRBV12-4 combines with J gene TRBJ1-4; D is unclear. Trimming took 7 bases from V and 8 from J, leaving 17 bases between them. This CDR3 is 14 amino acids long. CDR3 loop: CASTLEGRNEKLFF. The CDR3, as DNA: TGTGCCAGCACCTTGGAAGGGAGGAACGAAAAACTGTTTTTT.

This clonotype was seen ten or more times. The chain links TRBV7-9 to TRBJ1-5; no clear D. This CDR3 has 14 residues. Germline V gene lookup returns CDR1 SEHNR and CDR2 FQNEAQ (reference sequence). Trimming shortened V by 2 bases and J by 4 bases, and 9 bases separated the two germline ends. CDR3: CASSLSSGNQPQHF. The CDR3 DNA sequence: TGTGCCAGCAGCTTAAGCTCGGGGAATCAGCCCCAGCATTTT.

In this sample, this clonotype turned up many times. V gene TRBV29-1 combines with J gene TRBJ1-1; D gene ambiguous. The CDR3 length is 12 residues. Trimming shortened V by 3 bases and J by 2 bases, and 7 bases separated the two germline ends. Germline CDR1 reads SQVTM; CDR2 reads ANQGSEA. The CDR3 nucleotides read TGCAGCGTTGACGAGGGAAACACTGAAGCTTTCTTT. Protein product: CSVDEGNTEAFF.

As regards this clonotype: Given a much more abundant clone one base away, this may be a read error. V is TRBV5-1 and J is TRBJ2-7; possibly TRBD1 for D (6 bases). The CDR3 spans 14 residues. Germline CDR1 SGHRS, CDR2 YFSETQ. CDR3 DNA sequence: TGCGCCAGCAGCTTGGCAACAGGGAGCTACGCGCAGTACTTC. It translates to CASSLATGSYAQYF.

This clonotype has more than one count but fewer than ten. A clone one base away is much larger, so this may be a read error. This chain joins TRBV27 and TRBJ1-1; D call uncertain. Germline CDR1 and CDR2: MNHEY and SMNVEV (reference sequence). Deletions cut 7 bases from V and 0 bases from J, with 9 bases between. The CDR3 spans 13 residues. CDR3 nucleotide sequence: TGTGCCAGCACCGACGGAATGAACACTGAAGCTTTCTTT. Its translation: CASTDGMNTEAFF.

A few counts support this clonotype. The rearrangement links TRBV3-1 to TRBJ2-1; unclear D gene. Per germline, CDR1 LGHDT and CDR2 YNNKEL (reference sequence). The CDR3 covers 12 residues. The V end lost 4 bases, the J end lost 4 bases, and 5 bases lay between the germline ends. The CDR3 protein is CASSPEYNEQFF. CDR3 nucleotides: TGTGCCAGCAGCCCAGAATACAATGAGCAGTTCTTC.

As regards this clonotype: A much larger clone is a single base away; this may be a read error. The chain uses TRBV12-3 or TRBV12-4 and TRBJ2-2; D is unresolved. The length of the CDR3 is 10 residues. The V and J ends lost 11 bases and 6 bases respectively, with 7 bases between them. As DNA, the CDR3 is TGTGCCGGCGCATCCGGGGAGCTGTTTTTT. It translates to CAGASGELFF.

This clonotype appeared many times. This chain links TRBV4-1 with TRBJ1-1, with TRBD1 matching 7 bases. J lost 4 bases, V lost 5 bases, and 10 bases had no gene match. In germline, CDR1 is MGHRA, CDR2 YSYEKL. The CDR3 totals 15 residues. The CDR3 DNA is TGCGCCAGCAGCAGGCAGGGGGACACTAGCACTGAAGCTTTCTTT. This sequence encodes CASSRQGDTSTEAFF.

The rearrangement joins TRBV7-9 to TRBJ1-3; D is uncertain. CDR1 is SEHNR, CDR2 FQNEAQ, per germline (reference sequence). V was clipped by 1 base and J by 0 bases, with 10 bases between them. This CDR3 is 16 amino acids long. This chain's CDR3 is CASSLVAGHSGNTIYF. CDR3 in DNA: TGTGCCAGCAGCTTAGTAGCTGGCCACTCTGGAAACACCATATATTTT.